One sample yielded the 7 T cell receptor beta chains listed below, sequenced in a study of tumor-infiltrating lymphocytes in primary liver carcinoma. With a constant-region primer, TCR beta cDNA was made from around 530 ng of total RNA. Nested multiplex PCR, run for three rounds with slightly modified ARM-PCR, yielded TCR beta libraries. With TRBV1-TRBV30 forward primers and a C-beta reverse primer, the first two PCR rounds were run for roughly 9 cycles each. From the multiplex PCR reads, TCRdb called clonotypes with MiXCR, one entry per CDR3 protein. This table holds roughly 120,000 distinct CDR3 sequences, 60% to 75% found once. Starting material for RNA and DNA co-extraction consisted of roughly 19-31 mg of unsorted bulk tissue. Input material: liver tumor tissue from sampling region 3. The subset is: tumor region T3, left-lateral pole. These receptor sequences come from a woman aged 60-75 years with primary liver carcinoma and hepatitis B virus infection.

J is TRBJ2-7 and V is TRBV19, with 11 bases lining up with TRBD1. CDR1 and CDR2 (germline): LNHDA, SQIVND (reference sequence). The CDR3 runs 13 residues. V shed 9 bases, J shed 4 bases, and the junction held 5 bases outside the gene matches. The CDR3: CASGQGAVYEQYF. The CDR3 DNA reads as TGTGCCAGCGGACAGGGGGCGGTTTACGAGCAGTACTTC.

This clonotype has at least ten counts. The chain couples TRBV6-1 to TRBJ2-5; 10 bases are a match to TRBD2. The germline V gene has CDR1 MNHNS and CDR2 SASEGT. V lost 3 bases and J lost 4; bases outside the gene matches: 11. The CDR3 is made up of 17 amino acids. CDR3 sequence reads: CASSELASGRGGETQYF. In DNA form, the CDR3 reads TGTGCCAGCAGTGAGTTAGCTAGCGGGAGAGGGGGAGAGACCCAGTACTTC.

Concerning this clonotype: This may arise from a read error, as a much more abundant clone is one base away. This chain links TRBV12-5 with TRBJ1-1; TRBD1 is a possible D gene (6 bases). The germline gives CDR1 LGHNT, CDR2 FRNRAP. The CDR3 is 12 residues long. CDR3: CTSGLEGVKAFF. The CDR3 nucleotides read TGTACTAGTGGTTTGGAGGGGGTGAAAGCTTTCTTT.

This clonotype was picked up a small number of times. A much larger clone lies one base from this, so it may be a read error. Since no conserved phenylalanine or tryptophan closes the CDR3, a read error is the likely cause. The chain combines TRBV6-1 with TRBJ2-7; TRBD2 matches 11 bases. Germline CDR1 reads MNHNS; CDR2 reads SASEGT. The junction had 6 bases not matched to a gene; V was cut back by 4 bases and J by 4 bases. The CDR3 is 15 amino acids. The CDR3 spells CASSVTGTSGYEQYL. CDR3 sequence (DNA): TGTGCCAGCAGTGTTACCGGGACTAGCGGTTACGAGCAGTACTTA.

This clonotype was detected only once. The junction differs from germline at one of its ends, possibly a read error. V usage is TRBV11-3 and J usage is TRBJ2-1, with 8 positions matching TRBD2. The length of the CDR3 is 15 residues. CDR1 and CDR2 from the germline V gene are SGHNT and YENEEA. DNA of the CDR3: TGTGTCAGCAACTCGGGGGGGGCGACCTACAATGAGCAGTTCTTC. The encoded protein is CVSNSGGATYNEQFF.

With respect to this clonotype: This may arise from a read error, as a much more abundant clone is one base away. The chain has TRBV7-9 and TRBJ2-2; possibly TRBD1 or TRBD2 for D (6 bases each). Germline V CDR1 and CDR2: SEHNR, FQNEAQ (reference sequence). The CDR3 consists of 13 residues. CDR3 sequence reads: CASSLQQGGEPFF. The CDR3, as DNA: TGTGCCAGCAGCCTCCAACAGGGCGGGGAGCCGTTTTTT.

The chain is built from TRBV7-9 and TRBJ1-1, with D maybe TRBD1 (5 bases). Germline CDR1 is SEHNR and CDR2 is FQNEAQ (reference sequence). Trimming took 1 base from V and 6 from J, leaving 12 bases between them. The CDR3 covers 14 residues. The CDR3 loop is CASSLEIDSAEAFF. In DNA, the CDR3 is TGTGCCAGCAGCTTAGAGATCGACAGCGCTGAAGCTTTCTTT.